This record concerns one T cell receptor (beta chain) sequence. This sample is part of a study of blood T cell repertoires in COVID-19. CDR1 and CDR2 (germline): GTSNPN, SVGIG (reference sequence). V lost 2 bases and J lost 4; bases outside the gene matches: 9. There are 15 residues in the CDR3. Per the authors' pipeline: Researchers report that nucleated cell counts were estimated from reference gene primer amplification. Sequencing used immunoSEQ multiplex PCR; TCRdb keeps in-frame clones, though not all of them. The DNA gave D and trimming, while V, J and clone size come from that table. The sample records 150,000 to 200,000 clones, about four fifths being singletons.

What was sequenced was peripheral blood. The chain uses TRBV30 and TRBJ2-3; 7 bases are a match to TRBD2. This receptor was identified in an older man who had recovered from COVID-19. The CDR3 region has the DNA TGTGCCTGGAGTTGGGCGGGAGCGGGGTCAGATACGCAGTATTTT. Amino acid sequence: CAWSWAGAGSDTQYF.